This T cell receptor (beta chain) was sequenced in a study of shared clonotypes between healthy human individuals. Study summary: Aged 18 to 49, the donors were a couple of women and a few men.

The genomic DNA of each subset was split evenly across several immunoSEQ plates. Produced via immunoSEQ multiplex PCR; TCRdb's table is partial and in-frame only. Of 2 million to 2.5 million clones in the sample, approximately 93% were seen once. This TCR came from a man in his late teens or twenties in good health. Some clones in this sample may be carry-over from other donors' samples. The specimen was naive CD4+ T cells from PBMCs. The subset is: CD45RA+ positively selected.

In DNA, the CDR3 is TGTGCCAGCCTCGGGAGGAGAACTAATGAAAAACTGTTTTTT. This gives the protein CASLGRRTNEKLFF. The chain employs TRBV19 and TRBJ1-4; D remains ambiguous. The germline V gene has CDR1 LNHDA and CDR2 SQIVND (reference sequence). The CDR3 loop spans 14 amino acids. Deletions cut 9 bases from V and 1 base from J, with 12 bases between.